The 15 T cell receptor beta chains below were found in one sample sequenced in a study of spatial heterogeneity in lung cancer. Time point defined: sample taken at primary tumor resection. Sequencing covered unsorted whole RNA taken from tumor, nontumor lung or frozen PBMC. One entry per CDR3 protein, called by TCRdb with MiXCR from the 5' RACE reads. The sample carries approximately 2,000 distinct CDR3 sequences, over 9.5% recorded once. Sequences were derived from normal lung tissue next to the tumor, sampled at surgery. The receptors stem from a male donor with early-stage non-small cell lung cancer.

This clonotype is medium-sized (0.01 to 0.1%) within its sample. The chain links TRBV7-2 to TRBJ2-7; 7 bases align to TRBD2. The CDR3 is made up of 13 amino acids. Looked up from germline, CDR1 is SGHTA and CDR2 is FQGNSA. The V segment lost 8 bases and the J segment 0 bases; nucleotides outside the gene matches: 4. The DNA of the CDR3 is TGTGCCAGCCCCCAGCGGGACTCCTACGAGCAGTACTTC. It codes for CASPQRDSYEQYF.

This clonotype ranks as medium-sized (0.01 to 0.1%). V gene TRBV20-1 combines with J gene TRBJ2-1; the match to TRBD1 covers 12 bases. J was trimmed by 9 bases and V by 6 bases; bases with no gene match: 9. Per the germline V gene, CDR1 is DFQATT and CDR2 is SNEGSKA (reference sequence). The CDR3 has 14 amino acids. In DNA, the CDR3 is TGCAGTGCCCAGGGGGACAGGGGGCAAGGTGAGCAGTTCTTC. Protein: CSAQGDRGQGEQFF.

The chain employs TRBV3-1 and TRBJ2-1, with 8 bases fitting TRBD2. The CDR3 is 13 amino acids. Looked up from germline, CDR1 is LGHDT and CDR2 is YNNKEL (reference sequence). CDR3: CATSGSSYNEQFF. The CDR3 nucleotides read TGTGCTACCAGCGGGAGCTCCTACAATGAGCAGTTCTTC.

The chain carries TRBV12-3 or TRBV12-4 and TRBJ2-3; the D gene is possibly TRBD2 (5 bases). The CDR3 loop spans 13 amino acids. The V gene lost 5 bases and the J gene lost 10 bases, with 16 bases spanning the gap. The CDR3: CASSRILASPQYF. DNA for the CDR3: TGTGCCAGCAGTCGTATATTAGCGTCCCCGCAGTATTTT.

This clonotype rates as medium-sized. The rearrangement links TRBV2 to TRBJ1-6; D unclear. The germline gives CDR1 SNHLY, CDR2 FYNNEI. The CDR3 totals 13 residues. V gave up 0 bases and J gave up 11 bases, with 8 bases separating them. CDR3 amino acids: CASSEAERAPLHF. Here the CDR3 DNA reads TGTGCCAGCAGTGAAGCGGAGCGAGCACCCCTCCACTTT.

At least ten counts were recorded for this clonotype. This chain links TRBV20-1 with TRBJ2-3, with D possibly called TRBD1 or TRBD2 (5 bases each). The CDR3 has 15 residues. V was shortened by 2 bases and J by 1 base, with 13 bases between the two germline ends. The germline V gene encodes CDR1 DFQATT and CDR2 SNEGSKA (reference sequence). The DNA of the CDR3 is TGCAGTGCTAGACGGGTGGGGGACCGCACAGATACGCAGTATTTT. Its translation is CSARRVGDRTDTQYF.

Relative to its sample, this clonotype is medium-sized. The chain uses TRBV2 and TRBJ1-6; the D is unclear. Trimming stripped 6 bases from V and 4 bases from J, with 7 bases between. The CDR3 sequence is 13 residues long. The germline CDR1 and CDR2 sequences are SNHLY and FYNNEI. CDR3 coding DNA: TGTGCCAGCAGGGGCCCGTATAATTCACCCCTCCACTTT. This translates into CASRGPYNSPLHF.

Relative to its sample, this clonotype is hyperexpanded. The chain has TRBV6-2 or TRBV6-3 and TRBJ2-1; 7 positions agree with TRBD2. The CDR3 totals 18 residues. Germline assignment: CDR1 MNHEY and CDR2 SVGEGT. Trimming took 5 bases from V and 0 from J; bases not matched to a gene: 13. As DNA, the CDR3 is TGTGCCAGCAGTACCCCTTCACTGACTAGCACCTCCTACAATGAGCAGTTCTTC. It yields the protein CASSTPSLTSTSYNEQFF.

The sample holds many counts of this clonotype. The chain couples TRBV28 to TRBJ1-5; no reliable D call. Germline V gene lookup returns CDR1 MDHEN and CDR2 SYDVKM. CDR3 length: 14 residues. V was trimmed by 5 bases and J by 1 base, leaving 9 bases between them. CDR3: CASSPPGSNQPQHF. The DNA for the CDR3 is TGTGCCAGCAGTCCCCCAGGAAGCAATCAGCCCCAGCATTTT.

The chain uses TRBV24-1 and TRBJ2-6; no clear D. With 9 bases removed from V and 1 base from J, the gap between germline ends came to 6 bases. Germline values: CDR1 KGHDR, CDR2 SFDVKD. The CDR3 extends over 13 amino acids. The CDR3 sequence is CATGLSGANVLTF. The CDR3 nucleotides read TGTGCCACCGGTCTGTCTGGGGCCAACGTCCTGACTTTC.

This clonotype is termed medium-sized. The chain uses TRBV6-5 and TRBJ1-1, with D perhaps matching TRBD1 (5 bases). CDR1 and CDR2 from the germline V gene are MNHEY and SVGAGI. The CDR3 length is 17 residues. V was pared by 2 bases and J by 3 bases, with 19 bases between. CDR3 nucleotides: TGTGCCAGCAGTTACCGGGGGGGATTGGTCTTCCACACTGAAGCTTTCTTT. Residues: CASSYRGGLVFHTEAFF.

By share of the sample, this clonotype is medium-sized. The chain combines TRBV7-9 with TRBJ2-1; 8 bases agree with TRBD2. The ends lost 1 base at V and 5 bases at J; junction bases unmatched: 4. The CDR3 runs 15 residues. CDR1 SEHNR and CDR2 FQNEAQ come from the germline V gene (reference sequence). The CDR3 reads CASSLVAGSNNEQFF. CDR3 coding DNA: TGTGCCAGCAGCTTAGTAGCGGGGTCAAACAATGAGCAGTTCTTC. Variable domain in full (rest from reference TRBV7-9 and TRBJ2-1): DTGVSQNPRHKITKRGQNVTFRCDPISEHNRLYWYRQTLGQGPEFLTYFQNEAQLEKSRLLSDRFSAERPKGSFSTLEIQRTEQGDSAMYLCASSLVAGSNNEQFFGPGTRLTVL.

This clonotype is medium-sized. The CDR3 nucleotides read TGTGCCAGCAGTTCCCGGACAGAATGGCAAGAGACCCAGTACTTC. It yields the protein CASSSRTEWQETQYF. J is TRBJ2-5 and V is TRBV28; D possibly corresponds to TRBD1 (6 bases). Germline V gives CDR1 MDHEN, CDR2 SYDVKM. Trimming took off 4 bases at V and 2 bases at J, with 14 bases between the two ends. The CDR3 runs to 15 residues. The full variable domain, in which reference TRBV28 and TRBJ2-5 provide the parts outside the CDR3, is DVKVTQSSRYLVKRTGEKVFLECVQDMDHENMFWYRQDPGLGLRLIYFSYDVKMKEKGDIPEGYSVSREKKERFSLILESASTNQTSMYLCASSSRTEWQETQYFGPGTRLLVL.

This clonotype is categorized as medium-sized. The chain links TRBV28 to TRBJ2-7; 7 bases agree with TRBD2. The CDR3 consists of 14 residues. Germline values: CDR1 MDHEN, CDR2 SYDVKM. With 7 bases clipped from V and 0 bases from J, the junction kept 6 bases outside the gene matches. The CDR3 nucleotides are TGTGCCAGCAAGGACACGGGGGGCTCCTACGAGCAGTACTTC. This gives the protein CASKDTGGSYEQYF.

This clonotype was observed a handful of times. The V and J genes are TRBV12-3 or TRBV12-4 and TRBJ2-5, with D possibly TRBD2 on 6 matching bases. Trimming took off 3 bases at V and 3 bases at J, with 11 bases between the two ends. The CDR3 covers 14 residues. The CDR3 sequence is CASSFGGREETQYF. The CDR3 bases are TGTGCCAGCAGTTTCGGGGGAAGGGAAGAGACCCAGTACTTC.